This T cell receptor (beta chain) was sequenced during a study of T cells in Graves' hyperthyroidism and ophthalmopathy. Study-wide results and limits: Blood shared most expanded thyroid clonotypes above 0.001. With a median lead of roughly 6.2 months before onset, the model predicted ophthalmopathy.

Concerning this clonotype itself: Its antigen remains unidentified.

It was uncontrolled infection, other autoimmune disease, pregnancy or lactation that excluded patients. There were TCR beta CDR3 regions amplified from RNA transcripts. In the first-round RT-PCR of the TCR CDR3, the HTBI primer set was used. TCRdb reprocessed the multiplex PCR reads with MiXCR, giving one entry per CDR3 protein. The sample yields tens of thousands of distinct CDR3 sequences, roughly 52% seen once. The CDR3 contains 16 residues. Germline CDR1 reads KGHDR; CDR2 reads SFDVKD. The ends were cut back, 3 bases at V and 9 bases at J, with 20 bases in the middle. V is TRBV24-1 and J is TRBJ2-1; tentatively, D is TRBD2 (6 bases). This TCR was sampled from a woman aged 30 to 39 with Graves' ophthalmopathy. The sample taken for sequencing was blood. The CDR3 bases are TGTGCCACCAGTGATATGAAGGGACCCCGGCGGGGTGAGCAGTTCTTC. Translated: CATSDMKGPRRGEQFF.